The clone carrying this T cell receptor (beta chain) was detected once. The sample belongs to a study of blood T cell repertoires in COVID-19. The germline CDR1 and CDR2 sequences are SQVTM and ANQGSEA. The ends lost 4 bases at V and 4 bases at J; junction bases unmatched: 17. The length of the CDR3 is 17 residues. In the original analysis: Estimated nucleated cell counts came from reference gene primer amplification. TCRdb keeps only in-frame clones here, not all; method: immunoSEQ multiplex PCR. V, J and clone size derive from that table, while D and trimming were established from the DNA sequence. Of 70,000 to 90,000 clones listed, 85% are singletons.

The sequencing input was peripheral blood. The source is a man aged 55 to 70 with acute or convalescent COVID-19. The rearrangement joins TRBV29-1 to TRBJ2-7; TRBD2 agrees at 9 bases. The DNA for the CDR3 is TGCAGCGTTGCGGCGGGAGGGCCCGAACACCTAAGATACGAGCAGTACTTC. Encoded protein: CSVAAGGPEHLRYEQYF.